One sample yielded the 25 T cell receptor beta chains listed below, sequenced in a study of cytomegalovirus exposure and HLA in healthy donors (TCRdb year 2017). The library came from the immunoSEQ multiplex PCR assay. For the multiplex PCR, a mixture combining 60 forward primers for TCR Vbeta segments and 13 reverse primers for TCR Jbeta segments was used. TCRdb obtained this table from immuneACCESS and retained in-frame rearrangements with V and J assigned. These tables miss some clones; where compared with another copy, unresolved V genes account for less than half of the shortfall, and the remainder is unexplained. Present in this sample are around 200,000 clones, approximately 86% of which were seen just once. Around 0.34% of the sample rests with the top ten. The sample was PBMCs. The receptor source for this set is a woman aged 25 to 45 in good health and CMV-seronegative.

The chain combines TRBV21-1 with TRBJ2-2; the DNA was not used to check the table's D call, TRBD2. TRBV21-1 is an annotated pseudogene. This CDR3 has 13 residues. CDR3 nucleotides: TGTGCCAGCAGCAAGAGGCGGAGGGGGGAGCTGTTTTTT. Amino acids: CASSKRRRGELFF.

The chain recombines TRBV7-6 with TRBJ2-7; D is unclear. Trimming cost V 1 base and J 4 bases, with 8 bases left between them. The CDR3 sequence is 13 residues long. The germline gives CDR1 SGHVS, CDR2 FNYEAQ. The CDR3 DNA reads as TGTGCCAGCAGCTTAGGGAGACCTTACGAGCAGTACTTC. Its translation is CASSLGRPYEQYF.

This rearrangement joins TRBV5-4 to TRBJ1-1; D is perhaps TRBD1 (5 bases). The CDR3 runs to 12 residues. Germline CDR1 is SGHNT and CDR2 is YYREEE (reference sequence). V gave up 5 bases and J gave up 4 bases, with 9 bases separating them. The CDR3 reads CASRIDSTEAFF. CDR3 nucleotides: TGTGCCAGCAGAATTGACAGCACTGAAGCTTTCTTT.

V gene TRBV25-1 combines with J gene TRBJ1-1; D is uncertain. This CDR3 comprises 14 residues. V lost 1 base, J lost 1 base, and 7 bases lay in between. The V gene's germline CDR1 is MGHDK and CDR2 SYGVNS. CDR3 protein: CASSESGENTEAFF. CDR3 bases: TGTGCCAGCAGTGAATCGGGAGAGAACACTGAAGCTTTCTTT.

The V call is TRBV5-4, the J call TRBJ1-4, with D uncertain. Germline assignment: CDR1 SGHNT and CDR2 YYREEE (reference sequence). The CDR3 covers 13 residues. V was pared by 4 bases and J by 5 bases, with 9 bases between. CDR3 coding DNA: TGTGCCAGCAGCCCCTCCCTCAATGAAAAACTGTTTTTT. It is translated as CASSPSLNEKLFF.

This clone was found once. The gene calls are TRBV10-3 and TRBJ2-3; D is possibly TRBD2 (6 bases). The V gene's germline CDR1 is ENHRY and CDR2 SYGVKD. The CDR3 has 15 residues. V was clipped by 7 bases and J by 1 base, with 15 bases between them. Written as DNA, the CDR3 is TGTGCCATCACCCTAACGGAGGGAGGCACAGATACGCAGTATTTT. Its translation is CAITLTEGGTDTQYF.

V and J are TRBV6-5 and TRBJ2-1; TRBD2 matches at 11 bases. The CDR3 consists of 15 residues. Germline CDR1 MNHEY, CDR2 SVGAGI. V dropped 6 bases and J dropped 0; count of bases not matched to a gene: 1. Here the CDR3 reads CASRGTSGSYNEQFF. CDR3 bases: TGTGCCAGCAGGGGGACTAGCGGCTCCTACAATGAGCAGTTCTTC.

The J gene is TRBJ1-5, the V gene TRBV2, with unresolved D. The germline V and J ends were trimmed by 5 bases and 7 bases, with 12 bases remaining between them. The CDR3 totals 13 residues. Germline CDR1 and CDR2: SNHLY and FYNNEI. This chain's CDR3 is CASSLGEGQPQHF. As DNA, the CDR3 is TGTGCCAGCAGTTTGGGAGAGGGACAGCCCCAGCATTTT.

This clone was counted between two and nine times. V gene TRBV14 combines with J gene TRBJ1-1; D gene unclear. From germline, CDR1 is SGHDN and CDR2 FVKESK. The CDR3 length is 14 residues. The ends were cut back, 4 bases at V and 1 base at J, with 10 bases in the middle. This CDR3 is CASSPGGGNTEAFF. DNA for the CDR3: TGTGCCAGCAGCCCGGGAGGTGGGAACACTGAAGCTTTCTTT.

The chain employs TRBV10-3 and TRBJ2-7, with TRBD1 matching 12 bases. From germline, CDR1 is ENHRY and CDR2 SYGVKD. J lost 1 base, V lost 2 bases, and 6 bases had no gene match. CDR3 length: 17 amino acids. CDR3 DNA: TGTGCCATCAGTGAGCCCCGGGACAGGGGGCTTTCCTACGAGCAGTACTTC. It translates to CAISEPRDRGLSYEQYF.

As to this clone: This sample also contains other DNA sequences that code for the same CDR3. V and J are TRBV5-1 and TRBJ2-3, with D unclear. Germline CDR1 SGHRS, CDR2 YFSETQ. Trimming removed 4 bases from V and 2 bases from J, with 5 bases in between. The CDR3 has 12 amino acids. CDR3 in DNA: TGCGCCAGCAGCCTCTCCACAGATACGCAGTATTTT. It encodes CASSLSTDTQYF.

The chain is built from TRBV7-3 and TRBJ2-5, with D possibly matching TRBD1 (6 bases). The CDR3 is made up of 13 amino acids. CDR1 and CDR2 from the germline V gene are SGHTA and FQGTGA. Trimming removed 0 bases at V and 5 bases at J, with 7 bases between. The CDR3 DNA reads TGTGCCAGCAGCTTAACGGGGGCTGAGACCCAGTACTTC. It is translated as CASSLTGAETQYF.

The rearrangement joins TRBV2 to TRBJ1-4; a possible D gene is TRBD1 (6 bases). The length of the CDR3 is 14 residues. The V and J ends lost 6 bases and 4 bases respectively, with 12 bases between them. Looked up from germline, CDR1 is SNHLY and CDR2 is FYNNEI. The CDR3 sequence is CASSGRGDNEKLFF. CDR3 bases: TGTGCCAGCAGCGGGAGGGGGGATAATGAAAAACTGTTTTTT.

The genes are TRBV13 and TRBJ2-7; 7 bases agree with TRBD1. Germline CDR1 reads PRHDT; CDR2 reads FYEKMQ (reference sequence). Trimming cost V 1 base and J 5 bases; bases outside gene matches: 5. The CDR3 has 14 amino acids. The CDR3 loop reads CASSLEQGLNEQYF. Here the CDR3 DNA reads TGTGCCAGCAGCTTAGAACAGGGGTTGAACGAGCAGTACTTC. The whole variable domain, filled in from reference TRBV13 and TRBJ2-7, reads AAGVIQSPRHLIKEKRETATLKCYPIPRHDTVYWYQQGPGQDPQFLISFYEKMQSDKGSIPDRFSAQQFSDYHSELNMSSLELGDSALYFCASSLEQGLNEQYFGPGTRLTVT.

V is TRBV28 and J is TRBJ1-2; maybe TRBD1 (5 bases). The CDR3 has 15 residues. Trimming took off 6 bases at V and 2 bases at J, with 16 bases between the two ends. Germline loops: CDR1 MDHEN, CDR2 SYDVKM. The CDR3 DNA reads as TGTGCCAGCAGCCCACCGGGGGTAAGGAACTATGGCTACACCTTC. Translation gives CASSPPGVRNYGYTF.

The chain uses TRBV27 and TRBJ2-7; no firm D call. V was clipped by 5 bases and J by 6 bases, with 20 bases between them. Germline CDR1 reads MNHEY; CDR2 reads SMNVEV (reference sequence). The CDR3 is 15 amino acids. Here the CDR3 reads CASSPSRILSGEQYF. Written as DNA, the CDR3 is TGTGCCAGCAGTCCGTCCCGTATTCTTTCAGGCGAGCAGTACTTC.

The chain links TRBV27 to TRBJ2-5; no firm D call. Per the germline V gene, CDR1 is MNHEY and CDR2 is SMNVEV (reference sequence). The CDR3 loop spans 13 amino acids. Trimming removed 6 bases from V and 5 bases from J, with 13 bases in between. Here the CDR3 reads CASSSTFLETQYF. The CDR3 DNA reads TGTGCCAGCAGCTCAACATTTTTGGAGACCCAGTACTTC.

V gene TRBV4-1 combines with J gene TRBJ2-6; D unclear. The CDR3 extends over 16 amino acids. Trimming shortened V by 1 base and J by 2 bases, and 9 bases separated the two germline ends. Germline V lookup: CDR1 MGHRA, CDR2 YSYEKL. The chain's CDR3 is CASSQVWQAGANVLTF. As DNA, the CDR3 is TGCGCCAGCAGCCAAGTCTGGCAGGCTGGGGCCAACGTCCTGACTTTC.

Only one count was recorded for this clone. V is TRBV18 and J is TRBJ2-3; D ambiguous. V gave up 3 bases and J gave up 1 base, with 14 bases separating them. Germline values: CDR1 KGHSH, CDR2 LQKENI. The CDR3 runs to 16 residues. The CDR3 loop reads CASSPLPPTGTDTQYF. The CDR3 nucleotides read TGTGCCAGCTCACCCCTCCCTCCAACAGGCACAGATACGCAGTATTTT. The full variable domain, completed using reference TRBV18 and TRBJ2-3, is NAGVMQNPRHLVRRRGQEARLRCSPMKGHSHVYWYRQLPEEGLKFMVYLQKENIIDESGMPKERFSAEFPKEGPSILRIQQVVRGDSAAYFCASSPLPPTGTDTQYFGPGTRLTVL.

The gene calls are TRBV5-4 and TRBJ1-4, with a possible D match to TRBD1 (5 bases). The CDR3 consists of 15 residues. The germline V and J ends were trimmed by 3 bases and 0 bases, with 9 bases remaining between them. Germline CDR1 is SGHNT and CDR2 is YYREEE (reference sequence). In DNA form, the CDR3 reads TGTGCCAGCAGCTCTCGACAGACAACTAATGAAAAACTGTTTTTT. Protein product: CASSSRQTTNEKLFF.

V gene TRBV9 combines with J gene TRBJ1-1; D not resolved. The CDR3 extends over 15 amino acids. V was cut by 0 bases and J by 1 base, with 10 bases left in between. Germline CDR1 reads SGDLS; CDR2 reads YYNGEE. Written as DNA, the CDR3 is TGTGCCAGCAGCGTAGCTTCTGGCAGGAACACTGAAGCTTTCTTT. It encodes CASSVASGRNTEAFF. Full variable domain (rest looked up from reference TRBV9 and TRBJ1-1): DSGVTQTPKHLITATGQRVTLRCSPRSGDLSVYWYQQSLDQGLQFLIQYYNGEERAKGNILERFSAQQFPDLHSELNLSSLELGDSALYFCASSVASGRNTEAFFGQGTRLTVV.

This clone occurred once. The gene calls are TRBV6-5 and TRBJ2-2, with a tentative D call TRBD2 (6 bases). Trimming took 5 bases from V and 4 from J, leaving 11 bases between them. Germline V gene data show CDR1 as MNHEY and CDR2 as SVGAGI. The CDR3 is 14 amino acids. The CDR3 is CASSLGDFTGELFF. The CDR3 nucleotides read TGTGCCAGCAGTCTCGGGGACTTCACCGGGGAGCTGTTTTTT.

The CDR3 region is CASSLDPSRSTEAFF. As DNA, the CDR3 is TGTGCCAGCAGCTTGGATCCGAGTAGATCTACTGAAGCTTTCTTT. The chain uses TRBV5-6 and TRBJ1-1; D is ambiguous. The CDR3 has 15 amino acids. The V gene's germline CDR1 is SGHDT and CDR2 YYEEEE. Deletions cut 0 bases from V and 5 bases from J, with 14 bases between.

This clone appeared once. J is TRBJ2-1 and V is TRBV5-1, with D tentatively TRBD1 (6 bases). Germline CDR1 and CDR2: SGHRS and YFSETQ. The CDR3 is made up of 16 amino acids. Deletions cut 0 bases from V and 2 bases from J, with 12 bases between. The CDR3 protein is CASSLVGATAYNEQFF. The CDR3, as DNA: TGCGCCAGCAGCTTGGTGGGGGCGACCGCCTACAATGAGCAGTTCTTC.

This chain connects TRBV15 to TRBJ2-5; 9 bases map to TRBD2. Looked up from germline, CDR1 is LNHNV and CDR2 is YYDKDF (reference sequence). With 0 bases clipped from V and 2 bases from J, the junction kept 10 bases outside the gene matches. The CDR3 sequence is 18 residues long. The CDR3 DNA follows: TGTGCCACCAGCAGAGATTTTAGGGGACTAGCCGTACAAGAGACCCAGTACTTC. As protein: CATSRDFRGLAVQETQYF.